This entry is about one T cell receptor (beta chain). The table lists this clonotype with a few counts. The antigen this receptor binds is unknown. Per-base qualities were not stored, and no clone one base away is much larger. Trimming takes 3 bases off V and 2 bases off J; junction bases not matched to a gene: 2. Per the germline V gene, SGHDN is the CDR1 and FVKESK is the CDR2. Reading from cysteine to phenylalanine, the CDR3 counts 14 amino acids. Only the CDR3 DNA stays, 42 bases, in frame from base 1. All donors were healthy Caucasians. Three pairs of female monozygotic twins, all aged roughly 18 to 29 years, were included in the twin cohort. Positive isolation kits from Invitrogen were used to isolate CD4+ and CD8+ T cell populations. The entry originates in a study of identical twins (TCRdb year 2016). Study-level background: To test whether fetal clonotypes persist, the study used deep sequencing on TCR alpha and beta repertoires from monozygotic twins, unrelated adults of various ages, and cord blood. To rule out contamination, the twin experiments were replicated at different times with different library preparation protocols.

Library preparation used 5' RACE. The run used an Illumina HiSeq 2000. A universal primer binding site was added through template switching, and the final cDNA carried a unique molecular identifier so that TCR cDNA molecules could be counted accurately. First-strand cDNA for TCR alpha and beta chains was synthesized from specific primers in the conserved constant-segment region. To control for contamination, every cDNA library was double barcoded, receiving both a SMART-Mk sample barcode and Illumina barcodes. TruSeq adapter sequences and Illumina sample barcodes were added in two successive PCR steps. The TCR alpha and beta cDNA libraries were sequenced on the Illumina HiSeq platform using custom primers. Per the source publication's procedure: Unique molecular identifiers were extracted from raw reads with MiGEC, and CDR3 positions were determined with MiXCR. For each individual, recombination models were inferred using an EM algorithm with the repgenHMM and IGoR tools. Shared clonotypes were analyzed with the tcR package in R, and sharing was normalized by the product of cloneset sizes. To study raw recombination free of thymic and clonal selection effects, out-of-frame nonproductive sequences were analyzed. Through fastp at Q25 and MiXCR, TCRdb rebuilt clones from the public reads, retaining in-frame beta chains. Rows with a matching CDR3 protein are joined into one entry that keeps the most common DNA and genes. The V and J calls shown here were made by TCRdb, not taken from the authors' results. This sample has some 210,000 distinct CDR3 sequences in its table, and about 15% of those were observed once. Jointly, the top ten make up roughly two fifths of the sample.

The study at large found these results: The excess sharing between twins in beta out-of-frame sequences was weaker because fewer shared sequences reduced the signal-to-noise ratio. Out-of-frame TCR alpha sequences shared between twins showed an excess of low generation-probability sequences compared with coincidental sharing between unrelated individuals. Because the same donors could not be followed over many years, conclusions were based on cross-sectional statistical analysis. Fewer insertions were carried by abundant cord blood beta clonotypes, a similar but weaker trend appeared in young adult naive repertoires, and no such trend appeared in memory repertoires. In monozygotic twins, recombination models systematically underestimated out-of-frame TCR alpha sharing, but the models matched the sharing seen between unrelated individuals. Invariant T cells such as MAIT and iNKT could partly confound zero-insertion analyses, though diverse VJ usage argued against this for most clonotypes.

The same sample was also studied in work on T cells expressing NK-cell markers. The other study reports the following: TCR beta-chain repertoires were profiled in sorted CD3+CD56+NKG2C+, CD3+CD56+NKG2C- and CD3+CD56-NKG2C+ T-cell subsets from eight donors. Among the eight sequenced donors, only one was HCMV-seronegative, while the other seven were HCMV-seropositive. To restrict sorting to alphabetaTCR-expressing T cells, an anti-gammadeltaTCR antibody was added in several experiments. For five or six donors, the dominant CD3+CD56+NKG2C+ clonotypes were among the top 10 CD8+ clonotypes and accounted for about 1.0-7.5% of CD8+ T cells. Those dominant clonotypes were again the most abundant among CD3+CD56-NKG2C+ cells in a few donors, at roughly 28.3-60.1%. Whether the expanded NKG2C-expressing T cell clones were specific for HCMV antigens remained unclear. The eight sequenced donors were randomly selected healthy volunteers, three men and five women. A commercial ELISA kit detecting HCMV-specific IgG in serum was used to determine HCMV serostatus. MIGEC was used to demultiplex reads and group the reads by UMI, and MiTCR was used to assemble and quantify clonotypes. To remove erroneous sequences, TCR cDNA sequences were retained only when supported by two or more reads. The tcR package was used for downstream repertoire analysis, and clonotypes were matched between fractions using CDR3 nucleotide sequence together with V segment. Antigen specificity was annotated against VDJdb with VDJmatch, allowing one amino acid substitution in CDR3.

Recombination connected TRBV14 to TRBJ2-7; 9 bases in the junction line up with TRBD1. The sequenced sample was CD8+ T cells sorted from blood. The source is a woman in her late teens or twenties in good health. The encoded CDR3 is CASSQGQGTYEQYF. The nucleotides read TGTGCCAGCAGCCAGGGACAGGGAACCTACGAGCAGTACTTC.